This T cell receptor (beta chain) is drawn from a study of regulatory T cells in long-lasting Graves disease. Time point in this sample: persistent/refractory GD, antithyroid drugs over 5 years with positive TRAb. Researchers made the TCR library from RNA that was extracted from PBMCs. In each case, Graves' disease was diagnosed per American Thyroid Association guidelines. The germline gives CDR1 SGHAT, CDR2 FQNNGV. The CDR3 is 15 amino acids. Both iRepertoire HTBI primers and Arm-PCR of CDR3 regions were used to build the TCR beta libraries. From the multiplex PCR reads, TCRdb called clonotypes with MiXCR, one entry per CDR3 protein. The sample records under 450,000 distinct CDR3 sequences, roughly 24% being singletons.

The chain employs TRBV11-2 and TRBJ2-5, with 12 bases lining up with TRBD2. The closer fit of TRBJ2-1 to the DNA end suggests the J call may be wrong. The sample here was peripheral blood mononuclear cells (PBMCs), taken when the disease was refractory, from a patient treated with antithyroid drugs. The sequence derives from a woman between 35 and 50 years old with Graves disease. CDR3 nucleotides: TGTGCCAGCAGCGTAGGACTAGCGGGGTCGAATGAGCAGTTCTTC. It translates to CASSVGLAGSNEQFF.